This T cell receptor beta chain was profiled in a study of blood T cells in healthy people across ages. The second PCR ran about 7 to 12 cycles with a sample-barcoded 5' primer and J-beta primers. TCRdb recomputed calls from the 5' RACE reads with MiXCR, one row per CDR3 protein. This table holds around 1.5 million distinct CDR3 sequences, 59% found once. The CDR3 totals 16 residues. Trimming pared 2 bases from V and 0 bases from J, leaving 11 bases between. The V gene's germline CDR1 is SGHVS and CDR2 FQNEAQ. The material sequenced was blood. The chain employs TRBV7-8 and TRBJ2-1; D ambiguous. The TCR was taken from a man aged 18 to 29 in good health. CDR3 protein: CASSLQDKSSYNEQFF. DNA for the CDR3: TGTGCCAGCAGCTTACAAGACAAGAGCTCCTACAATGAGCAGTTCTTC.